This T cell receptor beta chain is drawn from a study of shared clonotypes between healthy human individuals. TCRdb's copy holds only in-frame clones and misses some; the assay was immunoSEQ multiplex PCR. The top ten clones hold roughly 0.36% of a sample with 2,500,000 or so clones, 93% of them seen once. This clone was seen only once. The CDR3 totals 12 residues. The J segment lost 7 bases and the V segment lost 4 bases, leaving 6 bases of the junction unmatched. Germline CDR1 reads SQVTM; CDR2 reads ANQGSEA. The sample consisted of naive CD4+ T cells from PBMCs. As for subset: CD45RA+ positively selected. This sequence joins TRBV29-1 and TRBJ2-7; 8 nucleotides match TRBD1. The receptor's source is a man aged 18 to 29 in good health. Some clones in this sample may be carry-over from other donors' samples. CDR3 loop: CSVVQGAGEQYF. CDR3 DNA: TGCAGCGTTGTTCAGGGGGCAGGGGAGCAGTACTTC.